The rows below give T cell receptor beta chains drawn from one sample of a study of patients with pleural tuberculosis. TCRdb re-called the reads through MiXCR, storing one row per CDR3 protein. The profile covers tens of thousands of distinct CDR3 sequences, with under 8.5% appearing a single time and around 15% taken by the ten largest. The receptors stem from a human donor with pleural tuberculosis. Each CDR3 is given with its conserved first and last residue. D genes are given only for firm matches. Some rows have no size entry. The others give once, few or many, or a class for an expanded clone.

length	J	D	V	size	CDR3	DNA
15	TRBJ1-1	TRBD1	TRBV7-3	many	CASSLRGQVNTEAFF	TGTGCCAGCAGCTTAAGGGGACAGGTGAACACTGAAGCTTTCTTT
16	TRBJ2-1	-	TRBV28	many	CASSSLLSGTLREQFF	TGTGCCAGCAGTTCGCTATTAAGCGGGACATTACGGGAGCAGTTCTTC
16	TRBJ2-1	TRBD2	TRBV12-3/TRBV12-4	many	CASTTELAGHYNEQFF	TGTGCCAGCACCACGGAACTAGCGGGACACTACAATGAGCAGTTCTTC
11	TRBJ2-1	-	TRBV30	few	CAWTGTIEQFF	TGTGCCTGGACGGGGACAATTGAGCAGTTCTTC
16	TRBJ2-2	-	TRBV13	many	CASSEGPPGITGELFF	TGTGCCAGCAGCGAGGGACCGCCTGGTATCACCGGGGAGCTGTTTTTT
14	TRBJ1-2	-	TRBV20-1	many	CSARSGHPNYGYTF	TGCAGTGCTAGAAGTGGACACCCCAACTATGGCTACACCTTC
15	TRBJ1-4	-	TRBV12-3/TRBV12-4	-	CASSLVKGLSEKLFF	TGTGCCAGCAGTTTAGTTAAGGGGTTGAGTGAAAAACTGTTTTTT
17	TRBJ1-2	TRBD1	TRBV27	many	CASSLSGQGRGDYGYTF	TGTGCCAGCAGTTTATCGGGACAGGGGAGGGGGGACTATGGCTACACCTTC
11	TRBJ2-3	-	TRBV7-2	many	CASSLPLGQYF	TGTGCCAGCAGCTTACCATTGGGGCAGTATTTT
13	TRBJ2-3	-	TRBV25-1	many	CATGQTSTDTQYF	TGTGCCACCGGACAGACTAGCACAGATACGCAGTATTTT